What follows describes a single T cell receptor (beta chain). The data are from a study of PD-L1 blockade in urothelial cancer. Across the study: Most patients, about 85% of the 29, were males with bladder-origin cancer. As for prior chemotherapy regimens, patients had received 0 to 3.

The germline gives CDR1 SGHRS, CDR2 YFSETQ. The CDR3 totals 13 residues. Trimming took off 6 bases at V and 7 bases at J, with 14 bases between the two ends. The repertoire was sequenced with immunoSEQ multiplex PCR; TCRdb's copy has only in-frame clones and lacks some. Found here are more than 50,000 clones, approximately 81% of them singletons; the top ten hold roughly 2.9%. Described time point: pretreatment peripheral blood. Sample numbers ranged from 1 to 8 per patient, encompassing pretreatment and on-treatment collections. The sample in question was PBMCs, obtained around atezolizumab (anti-PD-L1) treatment. This clonotype was sampled from a man between 65 and 85 years old with urothelial cancer. The gene calls are TRBV5-1 and TRBJ1-5; possible D gene TRBD1, 5 bases. The chain's CDR3 is CASISGTWQPQHF. The CDR3 nucleotides read TGCGCCAGCATTTCAGGGACTTGGCAGCCCCAGCATTTT.